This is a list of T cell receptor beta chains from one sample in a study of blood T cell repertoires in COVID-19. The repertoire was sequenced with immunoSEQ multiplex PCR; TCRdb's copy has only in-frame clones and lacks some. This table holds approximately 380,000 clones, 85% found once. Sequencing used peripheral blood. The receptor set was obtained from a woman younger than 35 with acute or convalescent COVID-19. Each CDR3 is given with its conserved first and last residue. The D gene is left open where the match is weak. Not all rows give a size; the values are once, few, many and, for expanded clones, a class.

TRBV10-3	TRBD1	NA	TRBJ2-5	TGTGCCATCAGCAGGGACAGGGGGCAAGAGACCCAGTACTTC	CAISRDRGQETQYF
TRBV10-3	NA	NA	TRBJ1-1	TGTGCCATCAGTGACCGGCAGGGGAGCACTGAAGCTTTCTTT	CAISDRQGSTEAFF
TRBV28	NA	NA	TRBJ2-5	TGTGCCAGCAGGGCCCTTACTGGGGGAGGAGAAGAGACCCAGTACTTC	CASRALTGGGEETQYF
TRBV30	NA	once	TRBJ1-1	TGTGCCTGGAGCCCAGGGGTCTTGAACACTGAAGCTTTCTTT	CAWSPGVLNTEAFF
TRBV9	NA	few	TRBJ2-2	TGTGCCAGCAGCGTGGACTTTGGGGCCGGGGAGCTGTTTTTT	CASSVDFGAGELFF
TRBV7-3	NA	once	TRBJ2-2	TGTGCCAGCAGCTTAACAGGGGGCACCGGGGAGCTGTTTTTT	CASSLTGGTGELFF
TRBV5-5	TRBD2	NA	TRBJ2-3	TGTGCCAGCAGCCCGCGCGGGAGGCCGATTCAGGAGGTCGTCACAGATACGCAGTATTTT	CASSPRGRPIQEVVTDTQYF
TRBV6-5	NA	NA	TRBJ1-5	TGTGCCAGCAGTAGGACAGTCAATCAGCCCCAGCATTTT	CASSRTVNQPQHF
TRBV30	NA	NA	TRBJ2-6	TGTGCCTGGAGTGCCCCGAGCGGCAGCTTGGGGAGGGCCAACGTCCTGACTTTC	CAWSAPSGSLGRANVLTF
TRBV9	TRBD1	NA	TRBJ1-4	TGTGCCAGCAGCCTCGGACAGGCCCCAACTAATGAAAAACTGTTTTTT	CASSLGQAPTNEKLFF
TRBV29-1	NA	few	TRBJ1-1	TGCAGCGTTGCCCAAGATCGGACTGAAGCTTTCTTT	CSVAQDRTEAFF
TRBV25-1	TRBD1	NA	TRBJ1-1	TGTGCCAGCAGTGGGACAGGGCGGGACACTGAAGCTTTCTTT	CASSGTGRDTEAFF
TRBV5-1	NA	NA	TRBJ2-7	TGCGCCAGCAGCTTCAATCAATACGAGCAGTACTTC	CASSFNQYEQYF
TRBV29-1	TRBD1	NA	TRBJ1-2	TGCAGCGCTGGGACAGGGTGGTATGGCTACACCTTC	CSAGTGWYGYTF
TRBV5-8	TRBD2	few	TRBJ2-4	TGTGCCAGCAGCTTCGCCCTTTTAGCGGGAGGGGAACAAAACATTCAGTACTTC	CASSFALLAGGEQNIQYF
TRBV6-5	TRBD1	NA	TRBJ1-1	TGTGCCAGCAGTCGACAGGGAGTTAGAACTGAAGCTTTCTTT	CASSRQGVRTEAFF
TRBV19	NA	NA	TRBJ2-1	TGTGCCAGTAGTATAGTGTTAGCGGCCTACAATGAGCAGTTCTTC	CASSIVLAAYNEQFF
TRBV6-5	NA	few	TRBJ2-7	TGTGCCAGCAGTTCGGGGACCTACGAGCAGTACTTC	CASSSGTYEQYF
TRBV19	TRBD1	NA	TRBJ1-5	TGTGCCTCAGGGACAGCAAGGTATAGCAATCAGCCCCAGCATTTT	CASGTARYSNQPQHF
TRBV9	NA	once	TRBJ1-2	TGTGCCAGCAGCGTAGGAGGGCCCGGGACACCAACTTACACCTTC	CASSVGGPGTPTYTF
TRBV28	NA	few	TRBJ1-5	TGTGCCAGCAGTGCCCCCGAGGGGGGAGGGCATCAGCCCCAGCATTTT	CASSAPEGGGHQPQHF
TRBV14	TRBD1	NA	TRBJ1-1	TGTGCCAGCAGCGCCCGACAGGGTATGAACACTGAAGCTTTCTTT	CASSARQGMNTEAFF
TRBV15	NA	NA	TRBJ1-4	TGTGCCACCAGCAGAGACCTCTTTGGGACATACGACGCTAATGAAAAACTGTTTTTT	CATSRDLFGTYDANEKLFF
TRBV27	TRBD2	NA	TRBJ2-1	TGTGCCACCTTAAAGCGGGGCTCCTACAATGAGCAGTTCTTC	CATLKRGSYNEQFF
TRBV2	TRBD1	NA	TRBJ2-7	TGTGCCAGCAGTGAAGTTTCAGGGGGCTCCTACGAGCAGTACTTC	CASSEVSGGSYEQYF
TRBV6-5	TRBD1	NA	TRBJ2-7	TGTGCCAGCAGTTATTGGGGACAGAAAACCCACGAGCAGTACTTC	CASSYWGQKTHEQYF
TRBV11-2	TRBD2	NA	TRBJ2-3	TGTGCCAGCAGCAACGGACTAGCGGGAATAGATACGCAGTATTTT	CASSNGLAGIDTQYF
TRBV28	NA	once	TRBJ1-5	TGTGCCAGCAGTTTAGTAACTGCGGGGAGCAATCAGCCCCAGCATTTT	CASSLVTAGSNQPQHF
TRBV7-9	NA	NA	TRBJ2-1	TGTGCCAGCAGTCCTCAAGGGGGAAACTACAATGAGCAGTTCTTC	CASSPQGGNYNEQFF
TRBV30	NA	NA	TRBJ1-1	TGTGCCTGGAGTGTAAAGCGGCCTCTGAACACTGAAGCTTTCTTT	CAWSVKRPLNTEAFF
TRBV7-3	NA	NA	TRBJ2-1	TGTGCCAGCAGCTTCGGGACACATTCCGATGAGCAGTTCTTC	CASSFGTHSDEQFF
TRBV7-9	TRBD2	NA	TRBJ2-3	TGTGCCAGCAGCCTTACCTATAGCGGGCAGGGATCAGATACGCAGTATTTT	CASSLTYSGQGSDTQYF
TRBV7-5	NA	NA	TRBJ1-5	TGTGCCAGAAGCTCTAGGGACAGAGGCAGCAATCAGCCCCAGCATTTT	CARSSRDRGSNQPQHF